The 18 T cell receptor beta chains below come from one sample, sequenced in a study of blood T cell repertoires in COVID-19. Clones were sequenced by immunoSEQ multiplex PCR, and TCRdb holds only the in-frame ones, with some missing. The table includes more than 450,000 clones, about 90% detected once. Sequencing was carried out using PBMCs or T cells enriched from blood (not recorded which). The receptors were gathered from a young woman who had recovered from COVID-19.

The chain is built from TRBV2 and TRBJ1-1; D is undetermined. The V gene lost 6 bases and the J gene lost 7 bases, with 12 bases spanning the gap. The CDR3 contains 12 residues. Germline-derived CDR1 and CDR2 are SNHLY and FYNNEI. For the CDR3, the DNA is TGTGCCAGCAGCCCTTACGGGATTGAAGCTTTCTTT. Translating it yields CASSPYGIEAFF. The variable domain in full, with the rest retrieved from reference TRBV2 and TRBJ1-1, is EPEVTQTPSHQVTQMGQEVILRCVPISNHLYFYWYRQILGQKVEFLVSFYNNEISEKSEIFDDQFSVERPDGSNFTLKIRSTKLEDSAMYFCASSPYGIEAFFGQGTRLTVV.

The chain uses TRBV7-9 and TRBJ2-7; D perhaps matches TRBD2 (5 bases). There are 16 residues in the CDR3. V was shortened by 4 bases and J by 5 bases, with 21 bases between the two germline ends. In germline, CDR1 is SEHNR, CDR2 FQNEAQ (reference sequence). CDR3 in DNA: TGTGCCAGCAGCTCACTAGGCGGGCTTGGCGAAGACGAGCAGTACTTC. Protein sequence: CASSSLGGLGEDEQYF.

The gene calls are TRBV14 and TRBJ1-1; D unresolved. There are 13 residues in the CDR3. CDR1 and CDR2 from the germline V gene are SGHDN and FVKESK. Trimming removed 3 bases from V and 1 base from J, with 6 bases in between. The CDR3 coding sequence is TGTGCCAGCAGCCACGGAGGGAACACTGAAGCTTTCTTT. As protein: CASSHGGNTEAFF.

The chain combines TRBV3-1 (or the pseudogene TRBV3-2) with TRBJ1-1; tentatively, D is TRBD1 (5 bases). The germline gives CDR1 LGHDT, CDR2 YNNKEL (reference sequence). The CDR3 is 13 residues long. Trimming took 3 bases from V and 10 from J, leaving 15 bases between them. CDR3 DNA sequence: TGTGCCAGCAGCCAGTCGCAGGGTTGGGGAGCTTTCTTT. Amino acid sequence: CASSQSQGWGAFF.

CDR3 amino acids: CASSNWTHSGEFQETQYF. CDR3 nucleotide sequence: TGTGCCAGCAGCAATTGGACTCATAGCGGGGAGTTTCAAGAGACCCAGTACTTC. The rearrangement uses TRBV21-1 and TRBJ2-5; the D call in the table, TRBD2, was not verified against the DNA. TRBV21-1 has pseudogene status. This CDR3 is built from 18 residues.

The chain has TRBV6-5 and TRBJ1-1, with 7 bases that match TRBD1. J was trimmed by 3 bases and V by 7 bases; bases with no gene match: 8. The germline CDR1 and CDR2 sequences are MNHEY and SVGAGI. This CDR3 contains 14 residues. The CDR3 DNA sequence: TGTGCCAGCACTAGACAGGGTCGGTACACTGAAGCTTTCTTT. This sequence encodes CASTRQGRYTEAFF.

This clone has just a few counts. The chain recombines TRBV6-4 with TRBJ1-5, with 10 bases aligning to TRBD1. The V gene end was trimmed by 4 bases and the J gene end by 9 bases; junction bases not matched to a gene: 6. From germline, CDR1 is MRHNA and CDR2 SNTAGT. CDR3 length: 14 amino acids. CDR3 nucleotides: TGTGCCAGCAGTGCGACAGGGGGCGAGGGGCCCCAGCATTTT. Amino acid sequence: CASSATGGEGPQHF.

The chain uses TRBV5-1 and TRBJ1-5, with a possible D match to TRBD1 (5 bases). V shed 1 base and J shed 4 bases, with 9 bases lying between them. The germline CDR1 and CDR2 sequences are SGHRS and YFSETQ. CDR3 length equals 14 residues. In DNA, the CDR3 is TGCGCCAGCAGCTTGATCGGGGGAAATCAGCCCCAGCATTTT. It codes for CASSLIGGNQPQHF.

The table lists this clone with a few counts. The gene calls are TRBV6-5 and TRBJ1-2; D gene unclear. The V and J ends lost 7 bases and 6 bases respectively, with 18 bases between them. This CDR3 has 14 residues. CDR1 and CDR2 (germline): MNHEY, SVGAGI. CDR3 bases: TGTGCCAGCATCGACTCGAATACCCCGCATGGCTACACCTTC. Translating it yields CASIDSNTPHGYTF.

Written as DNA, the CDR3 is TGTGCCAGCAGCTGGGGACAGGGTGGCTACACCTTC. It specifies CASSWGQGGYTF. The chain links TRBV5-6 to TRBJ1-2; TRBD1 matches 9 bases. CDR1 is SGHDT and CDR2 is YYEEEE in the germline V gene. Trimming removed 3 bases from V and 7 bases from J; junction bases left unmatched: 1. This CDR3 is 12 amino acids long.

The rearrangement links TRBV24-1 to TRBJ2-1; 8 positions agree with TRBD1. CDR3 length: 15 residues. CDR1 is KGHDR, CDR2 SFDVKD, per germline. V lost 4 bases, J lost 8 bases, and 9 bases stayed unmatched. CDR3 residues: CATSDPGTGGDEQFF. CDR3 DNA: TGTGCCACCAGTGACCCCGGGACAGGCGGCGATGAGCAGTTCTTC.

The rearrangement uses TRBV5-1 and TRBJ1-2, with 8 bases that match TRBD1. Germline V gene data show CDR1 as SGHRS and CDR2 as YFSETQ. The CDR3 contains 16 residues. J gave up 4 bases and V 0 bases, and 8 bases lay outside the gene matches. Written as DNA, the CDR3 is TGCGCCAGCAGCTTGGGTGGCAGGGGGCTTGGCTATGGCTACACCTTC. It codes for CASSLGGRGLGYGYTF.

This rearrangement joins TRBV18 to TRBJ2-6; possibly TRBD1 for D (5 bases). This CDR3 comprises 16 residues. The V gene lost 3 bases and the J gene lost 0 bases, with 9 bases spanning the gap. CDR1 and CDR2 from the germline V gene are KGHSH and LQKENI. CDR3 DNA sequence: TGTGCCAGCTCACCCAGACAGACCTCTGGGGCCAACGTCCTGACTTTC. It specifies CASSPRQTSGANVLTF.

Turning to this clone: Other DNA sequences of this sample code for an identical CDR3. This chain links TRBV5-1 with TRBJ1-3, with a possible D match to TRBD1 (6 bases). The CDR3 covers 15 residues. CDR1 SGHRS and CDR2 YFSETQ come from the germline V gene. The V end lost 1 base, the J end lost 0 bases, and 8 bases lay between the germline ends. The CDR3 region is CASSLQGLSGNTIYF. The CDR3 region has the DNA TGCGCCAGCAGCTTGCAGGGGCTCTCTGGAAACACCATATATTTT.

This chain joins TRBV4-2 and TRBJ1-2; D gene ambiguous. CDR3 length: 14 residues. CDR1 and CDR2 from the germline V gene are LGHNA and YNFKEQ. The ends were cut back, 8 bases at V and 4 bases at J, with 17 bases in the middle. The chain's CDR3 is CASRTGQEGYGYTF. The CDR3 nucleotides are TGTGCCAGCCGAACGGGCCAAGAGGGCTATGGCTACACCTTC.

The V and J genes are TRBV2 and TRBJ2-7, with a weak D call TRBD2 (6 bases). Germline CDR1 SNHLY, CDR2 FYNNEI. The CDR3 is 13 amino acids. The V end lost 4 bases, the J end lost 0 bases, and 7 bases lay between the germline ends. CDR3 in DNA: TGTGCCAGCAGTGGCGGGGACTCCTACGAGCAGTACTTC. Its protein product is CASSGGDSYEQYF.

J is TRBJ1-6 and V is TRBV24-1, with a tentative D call TRBD1 (5 bases). V dropped 5 bases and J dropped 10 bases, with 23 bases sitting between them. Germline V gives CDR1 KGHDR, CDR2 SFDVKD. The CDR3 consists of 17 residues. CDR3 nucleotide sequence: TGTGCCACCAGTGCGCCAGAGGAAGGGCAGGGCAAATCACCCCTCCACTTT. As protein: CATSAPEEGQGKSPLHF.

This clone was observed once. The J gene is TRBJ2-3, the V gene TRBV15; no clear D gene. The CDR3 has 13 residues. V shed 5 bases and J shed 0 bases, with 6 bases lying between them. Germline CDR1 LNHNV, CDR2 YYDKDF (reference sequence). CDR3 region: CATSARSTDTQYF. In DNA, the CDR3 is TGTGCCACCAGCGCCCGGAGCACAGATACGCAGTATTTT.